The 29 T cell receptor beta chains listed next were all sequenced from one sample in a study of spatial heterogeneity in lung cancer. TCRdb passed the 5' RACE reads through MiXCR, listing each CDR3 protein once. The sample has about 27,000 distinct CDR3 sequences, roughly 5.4% seen once. Specified time point: blood at routine non-recurrence follow-up after resection. This specimen was PBMCs, taken at follow-up. These receptors were obtained from a female donor with early-stage non-small cell lung cancer.

This clonotype has ten or more counts. V and J are TRBV10-3 and TRBJ1-1, with 7 bases matching TRBD1. Germline assignment: CDR1 ENHRY and CDR2 SYGVKD. V trimming: 2 bases; J trimming: 3 bases; junction bases outside the gene matches: 3. This CDR3 has 14 residues. CDR3 sequence (DNA): TGTGCCATCAGTGAGACAGGGGAGGACACTGAAGCTTTCTTT. Translated, it gives CAISETGEDTEAFF.

This clonotype has ten or more counts. V gene TRBV9 combines with J gene TRBJ1-6, with D possibly TRBD1 on 6 matching bases. The germline V gene has CDR1 SGDLS and CDR2 YYNGEE. V was clipped by 5 bases and J by 7 bases, with 13 bases between them. This CDR3 contains 14 residues. The CDR3 DNA follows: TGTGCCAGCAGTCGGACAGCAGAAAATTCACCCCTCCACTTT. This codes for CASSRTAENSPLHF.

The J gene is TRBJ2-2, the V gene TRBV7-9; D remains ambiguous. The V end lost 2 bases, the J end lost 0 bases, and 7 bases lay between the germline ends. Germline-derived CDR1 and CDR2 are SEHNR and FQNEAQ (reference sequence). The CDR3 is made up of 15 amino acids. CDR3 protein: CASSLKQANTGELFF. DNA of the CDR3: TGTGCCAGCAGCTTAAAACAAGCGAACACCGGGGAGCTGTTTTTT. The complete variable domain, with remaining parts taken from reference TRBV7-9 and TRBJ2-2, reads DTGVSQNPRHKITKRGQNVTFRCDPISEHNRLYWYRQTLGQGPEFLTYFQNEAQLEKSRLLSDRFSAERPKGSFSTLEIQRTEQGDSAMYLCASSLKQANTGELFFGEGSRLTVL.

Ten or more counts support this clonotype. V gene TRBV7-8 combines with J gene TRBJ2-1; 14 bases align to TRBD2. The CDR3 has 19 residues. The germline V gene has CDR1 SGHVS and CDR2 FQNEAQ. V lost 5 bases and J lost 0; bases outside the gene matches: 9. The CDR3 region has the DNA TGTGCCAGCAGCCATAACAGACTAGCGGGAGGGAACTCCTACAATGAGCAGTTCTTC. Encoded protein: CASSHNRLAGGNSYNEQFF. The complete variable domain, with remaining parts taken from reference TRBV7-8 and TRBJ2-1, reads GAGVSQSPRYKVAKRGQDVALRCDPISGHVSLFWYQQALGQGPEFLTYFQNEAQLDKSGLPSDRFFAERPEGSVSTLKIQRTQQEDSAVYLCASSHNRLAGGNSYNEQFFGPGTRLTVL.

At least ten counts were recorded for this clonotype. This sequence joins TRBV6-2 or TRBV6-3 and TRBJ2-2; no reliable D call. V dropped 7 bases and J dropped 4 bases, with 7 bases sitting between them. CDR1 and CDR2 (germline): MNHEY, SVGEGT. This CDR3 has 12 residues. The CDR3 DNA is TGTGCCAGCACACGAGGCACCGGGGAGCTGTTTTTT. Translated, it gives CASTRGTGELFF.

This clonotype has a count of ten or more. The V gene is TRBV5-1, the J gene TRBJ2-5, with no clear D. The CDR3 contains 12 residues. Germline V CDR1 and CDR2: SGHRS, YFSETQ. With 4 bases removed from V and 3 bases from J, the gap between germline ends came to 7 bases. CDR3 sequence (DNA): TGCGCCAGCAGCGCTGATAAAGAGACCCAGTACTTC. This codes for CASSADKETQYF.

At least ten counts were recorded for this clonotype. This chain joins TRBV29-1 and TRBJ1-4; weak D call: TRBD1 (5 bases). This CDR3 has 13 residues. Germline-derived CDR1 and CDR2 are SQVTM and ANQGSEA. Trimming stripped 2 bases from V and 7 bases from J, with 11 bases between. Here the CDR3 reads CSVETGAGEKLFF. CDR3 in DNA: TGCAGCGTTGAAACTGGGGCAGGTGAAAAACTGTTTTTT.

This clonotype appeared many times. The V call is TRBV6-4, the J call TRBJ1-2; D uncertain. Trimming took 7 bases from V and 5 from J, leaving 17 bases between them. Germline CDR1 reads MRHNA; CDR2 reads SNTAGT. This CDR3 spans 14 amino acids. The CDR3 is CASNPGGGSYGYTF. The CDR3 DNA sequence: TGTGCCAGCAACCCGGGAGGTGGTTCGTATGGCTACACCTTC.

In this sample, this clonotype turned up many times. The chain uses TRBV6-5 and TRBJ2-4, with no clear D. Germline CDR1 reads MNHEY; CDR2 reads SVGAGI. Between the trimmed V and J ends, which lost 4 bases and 0 bases, there was a span of 10 bases. The CDR3 totals 15 residues. In DNA, the CDR3 is TGTGCCAGCAGTTTCTGGGTTGGAGCCAAAAACATTCAGTACTTC. This codes for CASSFWVGAKNIQYF.

The sample holds many counts of this clonotype. The rearrangement joins TRBV7-2 to TRBJ1-4; D unresolved. The V gene lost 0 bases and the J gene lost 0 bases, with 5 bases spanning the gap. From germline, CDR1 is SGHTA and CDR2 FQGNSA. The CDR3 consists of 15 residues. The CDR3 region has the DNA TGTGCCAGCAGCTTAGCGACAACAACTAATGAAAAACTGTTTTTT. It is translated as CASSLATTTNEKLFF.

This clonotype was observed many times. The J gene is TRBJ2-7, the V gene TRBV27; D is ambiguous. This CDR3 has 15 amino acids. Germline V gives CDR1 MNHEY, CDR2 SMNVEV (reference sequence). The V gene lost 2 bases and the J gene lost 3 bases, with 14 bases spanning the gap. CDR3 sequence: CASSLRGGGNYEQYF. The CDR3 DNA reads TGTGCCAGCAGTTTAAGAGGTGGCGGCAACTACGAGCAGTACTTC.

This clonotype came up many times. The chain couples TRBV29-1 to TRBJ2-1, with TRBD1 matching 10 bases. The CDR3 has 12 amino acids. Germline values: CDR1 SQVTM, CDR2 ANQGSEA. V shed 6 bases, J shed 4 bases, and the junction held 0 bases outside the gene matches. CDR3 in amino acids: CSVGQGYNEQFF. The CDR3 nucleotides read TGCAGCGTGGGACAGGGGTACAATGAGCAGTTCTTC.

This clonotype has at least ten counts. The chain combines TRBV28 with TRBJ2-1; possibly TRBD1 for D (6 bases). CDR3 length: 12 amino acids. The V end lost 4 bases, the J end lost 9 bases, and 10 bases lay between the germline ends. CDR1 MDHEN and CDR2 SYDVKM come from the germline V gene. The CDR3: CASSSFRGEQFF. The DNA of the CDR3 is TGTGCCAGCAGTTCCTTCAGGGGTGAGCAGTTCTTC.

This clonotype appeared many times. The CDR3 DNA sequence: TGCGCCAGCAGCCAAGAAAGGCGATATCAGCTTGAAGCTTTCTTT. Protein: CASSQERRYQLEAFF. The rearrangement uses TRBV4-3 and TRBJ1-1; D is unclear. Germline V gene sequence: CDR1 LGHNA, CDR2 YSLEER. V dropped 0 bases and J dropped 7 bases, with 15 bases sitting between them. The length of the CDR3 is 15 residues.

This clonotype was recorded at least ten times. The chain is built from TRBV20-1 and TRBJ2-3, with D maybe TRBD2 (6 bases). Germline-derived CDR1 and CDR2 are DFQATT and SNEGSKA (reference sequence). CDR3 length: 16 amino acids. Trimming took 3 bases from V and 2 from J, leaving 18 bases between them. In nucleotides, the CDR3 is TGCAGTGCTAGTCCCGGGGGTGGACTCCTCACAGATACGCAGTATTTT. Protein product: CSASPGGGLLTDTQYF.

This clonotype was picked up a small number of times. This chain connects TRBV10-3 to TRBJ2-7; TRBD1 matches at 8 bases. Per germline, CDR1 ENHRY and CDR2 SYGVKD. V lost 8 bases to trimming and J lost 3 bases; unmatched junction nucleotides: 12. This CDR3 spans 15 amino acids. The CDR3 is CAIRGDTGQVYEQYF. DNA of the CDR3: TGTGCCATCCGTGGGGATACGGGACAGGTCTACGAGCAGTACTTC.

This clonotype was counted many times. This chain joins TRBV5-1 and TRBJ1-1; 8 bases align to TRBD1. Germline trimming cut 2 bases from V and 0 bases from J; bases unmatched to any gene: 3. CDR3 size: 15 residues. CDR1 is SGHRS, CDR2 YFSETQ, per germline. Here the CDR3 reads CASSFDRGLNTEAFF. The CDR3 DNA is TGCGCCAGCAGCTTTGACAGGGGATTGAACACTGAAGCTTTCTTT.

At least ten counts were recorded for this clonotype. The chain joins TRBV20-1 to TRBJ2-5; 8 bases line up with TRBD1. The CDR3 totals 19 residues. Germline values: CDR1 DFQATT, CDR2 SNEGSKA (reference sequence). V lost 3 bases and J lost 2; bases outside the gene matches: 20. In nucleotides, the CDR3 is TGCAGTGCTAGGTCCGACAGGGGACGACTCAATAGGGGTCAAGAGACCCAGTACTTC. It is translated as CSARSDRGRLNRGQETQYF.

This clonotype is medium-sized within its sample. The J gene is TRBJ1-2, the V gene TRBV6-6, with D perhaps matching TRBD1 (6 bases). The V end lost 5 bases, the J end lost 3 bases, and 34 bases lay between the germline ends. There are 21 residues in the CDR3. Germline CDR1 and CDR2: MNHNY and SVGAGI (reference sequence). The CDR3 nucleotides are TGTGCCAGCAGTACCGGGGCCCAACAGGGATCGGTTCGCGATCCTTACTATGGCTACACCTTC. It specifies CASSTGAQQGSVRDPYYGYTF.

This chain connects TRBV6-6 to TRBJ2-3; 7 positions agree with TRBD1. Per the germline V gene, CDR1 is MNHNY and CDR2 is SVGAGI (reference sequence). The CDR3 totals 15 residues. V dropped 8 bases and J dropped 2; count of bases not matched to a gene: 10. CDR3 amino acids: CASAKGGGYTDTQYF. The CDR3 nucleotides read TGTGCCAGCGCGAAAGGGGGCGGGTACACAGATACGCAGTATTTT.

The rearrangement joins TRBV30 to TRBJ2-4; D remains ambiguous. CDR3 length equals 12 residues. The germline V and J ends were trimmed by 2 bases and 6 bases, with 8 bases remaining between them. Germline-derived CDR1 and CDR2 are GTSNPN and SVGIG (reference sequence). CDR3 protein: CAWSRLGNIQYF. CDR3 DNA: TGTGCCTGGAGTAGGCTAGGAAACATTCAGTACTTC.

This clonotype occurred many times. The chain couples TRBV6-1 to TRBJ2-3, with D tentatively TRBD2 (5 bases). Trimming shortened V by 2 bases and J by 0 bases, and 6 bases separated the two germline ends. The CDR3 contains 14 residues. From germline, CDR1 is MNHNS and CDR2 SASEGT. CDR3 coding DNA: TGTGCCAGCAGTGAATCGGGGAGCACAGATACGCAGTATTTT. This gives the protein CASSESGSTDTQYF.

This clonotype has ten or more counts. The J gene is TRBJ2-7, the V gene TRBV4-2; 8 positions match TRBD1. The ends lost 0 bases at V and 0 bases at J; junction bases unmatched: 1. Germline V gene data show CDR1 as LGHNA and CDR2 as YNFKEQ. The CDR3 is made up of 15 amino acids. CDR3 amino acids: CASSQDGTGSYEQYF. CDR3 bases: TGTGCCAGCAGCCAAGACGGGACAGGCTCCTACGAGCAGTACTTC.

This clonotype was observed at least ten times. One junction end does not reproduce the germline sequence, and a read error may be involved. V usage is TRBV20-1 and J usage is TRBJ1-2; D gene uncertain. Per germline, CDR1 DFQATT and CDR2 SNEGSKA (reference sequence). The CDR3 has 15 amino acids. The CDR3, as DNA: TGCAGTGTTAGAGAGCGTGGATCGGCAGACTATGGCTACACCTTC. Encoded protein: CSVRERGSADYGYTF.

Many counts were recorded for this clonotype. This chain joins TRBV12-3 or TRBV12-4 and TRBJ2-6; maybe TRBD1 (6 bases). The CDR3 contains 20 residues. Deletions cut 4 bases from V and 0 bases from J, with 22 bases between. The DNA for the CDR3 is TGTGCCAGCAGTTCGCACAGGGTTTTACGGGGATACTCTGGGGCCAACGTCCTGACTTTC. It translates to CASSSHRVLRGYSGANVLTF.

This clonotype has a count of ten or more. V gene TRBV4-1 combines with J gene TRBJ2-1, with D possibly TRBD2 on 5 matching bases. The V end lost 4 bases, the J end lost 4 bases, and 14 bases lay between the germline ends. There are 15 residues in the CDR3. Germline loops: CDR1 MGHRA, CDR2 YSYEKL. This CDR3 reads CASSLTAGGYNEQFF. The CDR3 region has the DNA TGCGCCAGCAGCCTCACGGCGGGTGGGTACAATGAGCAGTTCTTC.

This clonotype was detected many times. V usage is TRBV5-1 and J usage is TRBJ2-5; 8 nucleotides line up with TRBD2. This CDR3 comprises 15 residues. Per the germline V gene, CDR1 is SGHRS and CDR2 is YFSETQ. Trimming at V came to 0 bases and at J to 6 bases, leaving 7 bases not matched to a gene. CDR3 DNA: TGCGCCAGCAGCTTGGAAGCGGGGGCGGGAAAGACCCAGTACTTC. As protein: CASSLEAGAGKTQYF.

This clonotype was observed a few times. V and J are TRBV7-2 and TRBJ1-5; no definite D call. Trimming cost V 3 bases and J 5 bases, with 5 bases left between them. CDR1 SGHTA and CDR2 FQGNSA come from the germline V gene. The CDR3 extends over 12 amino acids. As DNA, the CDR3 is TGTGCCAGCAGCTTCGATGATCAGCCCCAGCATTTT. The encoded protein is CASSFDDQPQHF.

This chain links TRBV6-1 with TRBJ1-1, with 7 positions matching TRBD1. Unmatched junction bases numbered 8, after V lost 4 bases and J lost 0 bases. Germline CDR1 is MNHNS and CDR2 is SASEGT. CDR3 length: 16 amino acids. Here the CDR3 reads CASSVRRGRLNTEAFF. The CDR3 nucleotides are TGTGCCAGCAGTGTGCGCAGGGGGAGATTGAACACTGAAGCTTTCTTT.